This T cell receptor beta chain was identified during a study of T cells after yellow fever vaccination (dated by TCRdb to the late 2010s). Describing the broader study: The SMART-Seq v4 Ultra Low Input RNA kit was used to prepare libraries from fractions with low cell numbers. To follow T-cell clones before and after primary and booster YFV17D yellow fever vaccination, bulk TCR alpha and beta repertoires were sequenced over time. Two healthy male donors made up the cohort, one aged 18 to 29 years and the other aged 30 to 40 years. Bulk PBMC replicates and cell subsets were isolated from blood drawn at multiple timepoints before and after both primary and secondary immunization.

The treatment or condition label on this specimen signifies: live attenuated yellow fever vaccine strain. At each blood-draw timepoint, two biological replicates of bulk PBMCs were obtained. A standard Ficoll-Paque protocol was used to isolate PBMCs from peripheral blood. TriZol was used to extract RNA from bulk PBMCs, from CD4 and CD8 fractions, and from dextramer-positive and dextramer-negative fractions. Overall study results and their limits: The secondary T-cell response was found to be weaker but faster than the primary response, with a peak reached on day 5 rather than on day 15. After the booster, most of the clones that had expanded following primary vaccination were detected again (around 95% of CD4 and around 88% of CD8), which suggests that memory was broadly maintained. A small fraction of clonotypes appeared in both the CD4 and CD8 compartments, likely as a result of convergent recombination. Only a couple of donors were included in the study, so the extent to which the findings can be generalized is limited. FACS-sorted repertoires could contain abundant contaminating clonotypes from the bulk population, so computational filtering was required.

TCR cDNA was made using 5'RACE template switching, a step that added a universal primer site and unique molecular identifiers. Priming of cDNA synthesis was performed from both the TCR alpha and TCR beta constant segments. Library amplification involved two PCR steps, and the second step added sample barcodes and sequencing adapters. Sequencing of libraries was done on Illumina HiSeq 2500 (2x100 bp) or NovaSeq (2x150 bp). The paper's processing steps were these. MIGEC was used to demultiplex reads and collapse the reads into UMI consensus sequences, and MiXCR was used for V(D)J alignment. Clonotypes responding to the vaccine were identified with edgeR on replicate PBMC samples, with the criteria of FDR below 0.01 and a log2 fold change above 5 up to day 15. Bulk clonotypes were assigned CD4 or CD8 identity according to which sequenced CD4 or CD8 repertoire held them at higher abundance. TCRdb applied fastp at Q25 and MiXCR to the public reads, then kept only in-frame beta chains. All rows with the same CDR3 protein become a single entry with the most common DNA and genes. The V and J calls shown here were made by TCRdb, not taken from the authors' results. For this sample the table gives 400,000 to 650,000 distinct CDR3 sequences, of which 20% to 25% were detected only once. Roughly a sixth of the sample goes to the ten largest clones.

Note on this clonotype: Its antigen is not yet known. No much larger clone exists at a distance of one base, and base qualities are not known.

The sample here was PBMCs, taken 20 to 25 days after the first yellow fever vaccination. This clonotype originated in a man aged 18-30 years who received the YFV17D yellow fever vaccine.

CDR3 region: CSAPRGNTDTQYF. The nucleotide sequence is TGCAGTGCCCCTCGGGGGAACACAGATACGCAGTATTTT. The chain couples TRBV20-1 to TRBJ2-3; the D gene is perhaps TRBD2, on 6 matching bases. The junction carries 12 bases between V and J, which are trimmed by 6 bases and 2 bases respectively. CDR1 and CDR2 are read off the germline V gene (reference sequence) as DFQATT and SNEGSKA. Inclusive of the bounding cysteine and phenylalanine, the CDR3 is 13 residues long. The sequence is cut down to CDR3 DNA, 39 bases in frame from base 1.